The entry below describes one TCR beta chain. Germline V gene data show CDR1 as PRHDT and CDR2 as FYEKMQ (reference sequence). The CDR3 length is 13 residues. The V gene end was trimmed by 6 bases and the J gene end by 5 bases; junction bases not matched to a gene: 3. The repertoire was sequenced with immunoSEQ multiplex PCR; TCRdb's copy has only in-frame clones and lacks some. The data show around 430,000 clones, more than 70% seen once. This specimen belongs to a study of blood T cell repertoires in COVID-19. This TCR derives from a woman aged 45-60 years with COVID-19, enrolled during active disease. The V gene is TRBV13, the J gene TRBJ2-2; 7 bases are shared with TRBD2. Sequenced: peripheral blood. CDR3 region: CASSLGGTGELFF. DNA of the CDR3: TGTGCCAGCAGTCTGGGGGGGACCGGGGAGCTGTTTTTT.